Shown below are 13 T cell receptor beta chains from a single sample sequenced in a study of blood T cell repertoires in COVID-19. TCRdb keeps only in-frame clones here, not all; method: immunoSEQ multiplex PCR. Of over 55,000 clones detected, approximately 85% appear once; the ten largest clones hold roughly 24%. The sequencing input was peripheral blood. The source of these receptors is a man over 45 with acute or convalescent COVID-19.

The chain recombines TRBV24-1 with TRBJ1-2, with 9 nucleotides matching TRBD1. Trimming at V came to 3 bases and at J to 6 bases, leaving 7 bases not matched to a gene. Germline loops: CDR1 KGHDR, CDR2 SFDVKD. There are 15 residues in the CDR3. The CDR3, as DNA: TGTGCCACCAGTGATACCACTGACAGGGGGGATGGCTACACCTTC. Its protein is CATSDTTDRGDGYTF.

This chain links TRBV5-1 with TRBJ2-1; D might be TRBD1 (5 bases). This CDR3 spans 14 amino acids. Germline V lookup: CDR1 SGHRS, CDR2 YFSETQ. V lost 0 bases to trimming and J lost 7 bases, with 11 bases between them. The CDR3 is CASSLVSRDNEQFF. The CDR3 region has the DNA TGCGCCAGCAGCTTGGTTTCCAGGGATAATGAGCAGTTCTTC.

J is TRBJ2-2 and V is TRBV4-1, with 12 bases aligning to TRBD2. Germline-derived CDR1 and CDR2 are MGHRA and YSYEKL. The junction had 4 bases not matched to a gene; V was cut back by 4 bases and J by 1 base. This CDR3 has 17 residues. The CDR3 loop reads CASSRRLAGENTGELFF. CDR3 coding DNA: TGCGCCAGCAGCCGCAGACTAGCGGGGGAGAACACCGGGGAGCTGTTTTTT.

The CDR3 region is CASSGTGTNEKLFF. The CDR3 DNA reads TGTGCCAGCAGCGGGACAGGGACTAATGAAAAACTGTTTTTT. The rearrangement uses TRBV5-4 and TRBJ1-4, with 9 positions matching TRBD1. The V gene end was trimmed by 4 bases and the J gene end by 2 bases; junction bases not matched to a gene: 0. This CDR3 region has 14 residues. Germline loops: CDR1 SGHNT, CDR2 YYREEE (reference sequence).

The genes are TRBV27 and TRBJ1-1; 8 nucleotides match TRBD1. V lost 0 bases, J lost 1 base, and 1 base stayed unmatched. The CDR3 extends over 15 amino acids. The germline CDR1 and CDR2 sequences are MNHEY and SMNVEV (reference sequence). The chain's CDR3 is CASSLSGTGNTEAFF. The CDR3 DNA reads TGTGCCAGCAGTTTATCCGGGACAGGGAACACTGAAGCTTTCTTT.

This chain uses TRBV7-3 with TRBJ2-1; TRBD1 matches 8 bases. Trimming cost V 2 bases and J 8 bases; bases outside gene matches: 8. This CDR3 comprises 15 residues. Germline loops: CDR1 SGHTA, CDR2 FQGTGA. In DNA form, the CDR3 reads TGTGCCAGCAGCTTAGAGACAGGGGTGGGGTATGAGCAGTTCTTC. Translation: CASSLETGVGYEQFF.

This sequence joins TRBV7-8 and TRBJ2-5; TRBD1 matches 9 bases. The CDR3 length is 14 residues. Germline V lookup: CDR1 SGHVS, CDR2 FQNEAQ. The V gene end was trimmed by 5 bases and the J gene end by 9 bases; junction bases not matched to a gene: 10. CDR3 DNA sequence: TGTGCCAGCAGCCCCCGGGACAGGGACGGGGCCCAGTACTTC. This gives the protein CASSPRDRDGAQYF.

The V and J genes are TRBV24-1 and TRBJ2-2, with a tentative D call TRBD1 (6 bases). CDR1 and CDR2 from the germline V gene are KGHDR and SFDVKD. V dropped 6 bases and J dropped 4 bases, with 14 bases sitting between them. The CDR3 is 15 amino acids. CDR3 sequence reads: CATSQTGRGTGELFF. DNA of the CDR3: TGTGCCACCAGTCAGACAGGCCGGGGCACCGGGGAGCTGTTTTTT.

The V and J genes are TRBV7-2 and TRBJ2-5; unclear D gene. Germline-derived CDR1 and CDR2 are SGHTA and FQGNSA. The CDR3 length is 14 residues. V was clipped by 5 bases and J by 2 bases, with 12 bases between them. The CDR3 DNA is TGTGCCAGCAGCCCGAAGACTCTTCAAGAGACCCAGTACTTC. Translating gives CASSPKTLQETQYF. Combining the CDR3 with reference TRBV7-2 and TRBJ2-5 gives the whole variable domain GAGVSQSPSNKVTEKGKDVELRCDPISGHTALYWYRQSLGQGLEFLIYFQGNSAPDKSGLPSDRFSAERTGGSVSTLTIQRTQQEDSAVYLCASSPKTLQETQYFGPGTRLLVL.

This clone was counted a single time. V gene TRBV7-7 combines with J gene TRBJ2-5; D gene ambiguous. V was shortened by 1 base and J by 3 bases, with 12 bases between the two germline ends. This CDR3 spans 15 amino acids. From germline, CDR1 is SSHAT and CDR2 FNYEAQ (reference sequence). The CDR3 spells CASSLDLEHKETQYF. CDR3 in DNA: TGTGCCAGCAGCTTAGATCTAGAGCACAAAGAGACCCAGTACTTC.

The chain combines TRBV11-2 with TRBJ2-7, with a weak D call TRBD2 (7 bases). Trimming pared 0 bases from V and 4 bases from J, leaving 10 bases between. In germline, CDR1 is SGHAT, CDR2 FQNNGV. The CDR3 has 14 amino acids. CDR3 DNA: TGTGCCAGCAGCTTAGACGGGGGGCTTTACGAGCAGTACGTC. It codes for CASSLDGGLYEQYV.

This clone was seen just once. The V call is TRBV7-9, the J call TRBJ2-1; 9 positions agree with TRBD1. The CDR3 spans 16 residues. CDR1 and CDR2 (germline): SEHNR, FQNEAQ (reference sequence). V lost 1 base, J lost 5 bases, and 6 bases stayed unmatched. Here the CDR3 DNA reads TGTGCCAGCAGCTTAGTTCCCGGGACAGGGAACAATGAGCAGTTCTTC. Encoded protein: CASSLVPGTGNNEQFF.

V gene TRBV7-8 combines with J gene TRBJ2-7, with 9 nucleotides matching TRBD1. Germline CDR1 and CDR2: SGHVS and FQNEAQ. The CDR3 contains 14 residues. J was trimmed by 6 bases and V by 1 base; bases with no gene match: 4. The CDR3 protein is CASSLEVTGGEQYV. CDR3 DNA: TGTGCCAGCAGCTTAGAGGTGACAGGGGGCGAGCAGTACGTC.